This T cell receptor (beta chain) originates from a study of regulatory T cells in long-lasting Graves disease. Libraries of TCR beta came from iRepertoire HTBI primers plus Arm-PCR of CDR3 regions. In TCRdb, the multiplex PCR reads were re-called with MiXCR into one record per CDR3 protein. The sample yields about 660,000 distinct CDR3 sequences, about 30% seen once. Indicated time point: persistent/refractory GD, antithyroid drugs over 5 years with positive TRAb. Construction of the TCR library relied on RNA isolated from PBMCs. The ends lost 4 bases at V and 3 bases at J; junction bases unmatched: 14. This CDR3 has 18 residues. In germline, CDR1 is SEHNR, CDR2 FQNEAQ (reference sequence).

The sequence was obtained from a female donor with Graves disease. The sequencing used peripheral blood mononuclear cells (PBMCs), collected when the disease was refractory, from a patient treated with antithyroid drugs. The chain employs TRBV7-9 and TRBJ2-5; the match to TRBD2 covers 10 bases. CDR3 loop: CASSSPPVASGSEETQYF. The CDR3, as DNA: TGTGCCAGCAGCTCCCCCCCCGTAGCTAGCGGGAGTGAAGAGACCCAGTACTTC.